The clone carrying this T cell receptor (beta chain) was seen only a few times. Its antigen is unidentified. These data are taken from a study of response to subunit inactivated influenza vaccine. Looked up from germline, CDR1 is SGHTA and CDR2 is FQGNSA. The CDR3 is 13 residues long. The V and J ends lost 5 bases and 2 bases respectively, with 10 bases between them. Study findings and constraints: The authors offered the suggestion that each seasonal influenza vaccination recruits few new T cells.

TCRdb called the RT-PCR reads again in MiXCR, with one record for every CDR3 protein. In the table there are almost 600,000 distinct CDR3 sequences, around 15% of which are singletons. The origin of this receptor is a man aged 50-59 years who received an inactivated influenza vaccine. The chain carries TRBV7-2 and TRBJ2-7; D is undetermined. The sequenced sample was PBMCs from blood, obtained about 11 days after vaccination. CDR3 in amino acids: CASSVTTPYEQYF. Written as DNA, the CDR3 is TGTGCCAGCAGCGTGACAACGCCCTACGAGCAGTACTTC.